Shown below are 29 T cell receptor beta chains from a single sample sequenced in a study of sequential checkpoint blockade in melanoma (dated by TCRdb to the late 2010s). The protocol used for the library was the immunoSEQ multiplex PCR assay. TCRdb's version of the immuneACCESS table is confined to in-frame rearrangements and falls short of the full clone set. An unresolved V gene accounts for under half of the shortfall where checked; the remainder is of unknown origin. This sample is represented by about 40,000 clones; around 86% of them were singletons. Less than 15% of the sample is held by the ten biggest clonotypes. The treatment or condition label on this specimen signifies: randomized to nivolumab then ipilimumab (arm A) or the reverse (arm B). The material sequenced was CD8+ T cells sorted from blood (inferred from file names), taken from a patient given nivolumab and ipilimumab in sequence. Source of these receptors: a human donor with melanoma.

V gene TRBV15 combines with J gene TRBJ2-5; D is unclear. V was cut by 2 bases and J by 1 base, with 17 bases left in between. This CDR3 spans 17 amino acids. Germline loops: CDR1 LNHNV, CDR2 YYDKDF (reference sequence). The CDR3 nucleotides read TGTGCCACCAGCAGAAAACAACGACTGAACTCCCAAGAGACCCAGTACTTC. As protein: CATSRKQRLNSQETQYF.

V is TRBV5-4 and J is TRBJ2-7; maybe TRBD1 (5 bases). The V and J ends lost 4 bases and 5 bases respectively, with 10 bases between them. CDR3 length: 12 residues. The germline V gene encodes CDR1 SGHNT and CDR2 YYREEE (reference sequence). As DNA, the CDR3 is TGTGCCAGCAGCGGTGACAGTCACGAGCAGTACGTC. Its translation is CASSGDSHEQYV.

This chain joins TRBV27 and TRBJ1-5, with D maybe TRBD1 (6 bases). The CDR3 contains 15 residues. Germline values: CDR1 MNHEY, CDR2 SMNVEV (reference sequence). Trimming stripped 6 bases from V and 3 bases from J, with 15 bases between. The chain's CDR3 is CASRWSGGFNQPQHF. In nucleotides, the CDR3 is TGTGCCAGCAGGTGGAGTGGGGGCTTCAATCAGCCCCAGCATTTT.

CDR3 amino acids: CASSGGDMAQPQHF. CDR3 in DNA: TGTGCCAGCAGCGGGGGGGATATGGCCCAGCCCCAGCATTTT. The chain joins TRBV9 to TRBJ1-5; weak D call: TRBD1 (5 bases). V lost 3 bases and J lost 7, with 14 bases in between. Germline CDR1 and CDR2: SGDLS and YYNGEE. The CDR3 length is 14 residues. Looking up the rest from reference TRBV9 and TRBJ1-5 gives the full variable domain: DSGVTQTPKHLITATGQRVTLRCSPRSGDLSVYWYQQSLDQGLQFLIQYYNGEERAKGNILERFSAQQFPDLHSELNLSSLELGDSALYFCASSGGDMAQPQHFGDGTRLSIL.

This clone has a single count. The genes are TRBV7-3 and TRBJ1-2, with TRBD1 identical over 9 bases. This CDR3 comprises 16 residues. The ends lost 0 bases at V and 4 bases at J; junction bases unmatched: 6. Looked up from germline, CDR1 is SGHTA and CDR2 is FQGTGA. The CDR3 reads CASSLTVRDRAYGYTF. CDR3 bases: TGTGCCAGCAGCTTAACGGTCCGGGACAGGGCCTATGGCTACACCTTC. The complete variable domain, with remaining parts taken from reference TRBV7-3 and TRBJ1-2, reads GAGVSQTPSNKVTEKGKYVELRCDPISGHTALYWYRQSLGQGPEFLIYFQGTGAADDSGLPNDRFFAVRPEGSVSTLKIQRTERGDSAVYLCASSLTVRDRAYGYTFGSGTRLTVV.

The rearrangement uses TRBV6-5 and TRBJ2-1, with 9 bases lining up with TRBD1. The CDR3 spans 15 residues. The germline V gene encodes CDR1 MNHEY and CDR2 SVGAGI. The V and J ends lost 0 bases and 15 bases, in that order; junction bases with no gene match: 12. The CDR3 nucleotides are TGTGCCAGCAGTTACTCTATATCCGGGACAGGGTTTCTGTTCTTC. This sequence encodes CASSYSISGTGFLFF.

V usage is TRBV9 and J usage is TRBJ1-5, with 9 bases fitting TRBD1. This CDR3 spans 15 amino acids. V trimming: 0 bases; J trimming: 7 bases; junction bases outside the gene matches: 5. From germline, CDR1 is SGDLS and CDR2 YYNGEE. CDR3 amino acids: CASSVGGTGLQPQHF. CDR3 DNA sequence: TGTGCCAGCAGCGTAGGCGGGACAGGGCTCCAGCCCCAGCATTTT.

This clone showed up just once. This sequence joins TRBV7-9 and TRBJ1-2, with a weak D call TRBD1 (6 bases). CDR3 length equals 15 residues. Looked up from germline, CDR1 is SEHNR and CDR2 is FQNEAQ (reference sequence). Trimming removed 1 base at V and 2 bases at J, with 11 bases between. This chain's CDR3 is CASSLGTRGNYGYTF. The CDR3 bases are TGTGCCAGCAGCTTAGGGACCAGGGGCAACTATGGCTACACCTTC. Looking up the rest from reference TRBV7-9 and TRBJ1-2 gives the full variable domain: DTGVSQNPRHKITKRGQNVTFRCDPISEHNRLYWYRQTLGQGPEFLTYFQNEAQLEKSRLLSDRFSAERPKGSFSTLEIQRTEQGDSAMYLCASSLGTRGNYGYTFGSGTRLTVV.

The chain couples TRBV10-3 to TRBJ2-7; TRBD2 matches 7 bases. The CDR3 length is 15 residues. V was clipped by 3 bases and J by 3 bases; unmatched bases: 8. Germline V gene data show CDR1 as ENHRY and CDR2 as SYGVKD. DNA for the CDR3: TGTGCCATCAGTGACCAGGGAGGGAATCTCTACGAGCAGTACTTC. Amino acids: CAISDQGGNLYEQYF.

DNA of the CDR3: TGTGCCAGCTCACCGAGGGCAGACCACTATGGCTACACCTTC. Protein sequence: CASSPRADHYGYTF. The chain is built from TRBV18 and TRBJ1-2, with D unclear. With 3 bases removed from V and 3 bases from J, the gap between germline ends came to 11 bases. CDR1 is KGHSH, CDR2 LQKENI, per germline. The CDR3 is made up of 14 amino acids. The entire variable domain, with the rest obtained from reference TRBV18 and TRBJ1-2, is as follows: NAGVMQNPRHLVRRRGQEARLRCSPMKGHSHVYWYRQLPEEGLKFMVYLQKENIIDESGMPKERFSAEFPKEGPSILRIQQVVRGDSAAYFCASSPRADHYGYTFGSGTRLTVV.

The count of this clone is one. The chain links TRBV28 to TRBJ2-7; 10 positions match TRBD2. There are 15 residues in the CDR3. The germline V gene encodes CDR1 MDHEN and CDR2 SYDVKM. The V gene end was trimmed by 3 bases and the J gene end by 2 bases; junction bases not matched to a gene: 4. This CDR3 is CASSFGLAGAYEQYF. DNA of the CDR3: TGTGCCAGCAGTTTTGGGCTAGCGGGGGCCTACGAGCAGTACTTC.

This sequence joins TRBV9 and TRBJ2-1; possible D gene TRBD2, 5 bases. There are 15 residues in the CDR3. With 4 bases removed from V and 4 bases from J, the gap between germline ends came to 15 bases. From germline, CDR1 is SGDLS and CDR2 YYNGEE. The CDR3 here is CASSLLGEGYNEQFF. The CDR3 DNA follows: TGTGCCAGCAGCCTCCTAGGTGAGGGATACAATGAGCAGTTCTTC.

This chain joins TRBV9 and TRBJ2-7, with 10 nucleotides matching TRBD2. The CDR3 is made up of 17 amino acids. Germline V lookup: CDR1 SGDLS, CDR2 YYNGEE. V shed 4 bases, J shed 3 bases, and the junction held 13 bases outside the gene matches. In nucleotides, the CDR3 is TGTGCCAGCAGCCCATGGGCTAGCGGGAGTAAGTTCTACGAGCAGTACTTC. This translates into CASSPWASGSKFYEQYF.

This chain connects TRBV5-6 to TRBJ2-3, with TRBD2 as a possible D gene (5 bases). V lost 4 bases, J lost 5 bases, and 11 bases lay in between. The CDR3 sequence is 13 residues long. Germline assignment: CDR1 SGHDT and CDR2 YYEEEE. The CDR3 nucleotides are TGTGCCAGCAGCCCAACTAGAATAGATACGCAGTATTTT. Its protein product is CASSPTRIDTQYF.

This chain connects TRBV10-2 to TRBJ2-7; 13 nucleotides match TRBD2. The germline V gene has CDR1 WSHSY and CDR2 SAAADI. V lost 0 bases and J lost 2; bases outside the gene matches: 10. This CDR3 contains 19 residues. CDR3 loop: CASSESASGLAGFPYEQYV. CDR3 DNA: TGCGCCAGCAGTGAGTCGGCTTCGGGACTAGCGGGATTCCCCTACGAGCAGTACGTC.

Notes on this clone: Mismatch with germline at one junction end may stem from a read error. This chain links TRBV28 with TRBJ1-5; TRBD1 matches 7 bases. The CDR3 is 15 residues long. CDR1 is MDHEN and CDR2 is SYDVKM in the germline V gene. Here the CDR3 DNA reads TGTGCCAGCACCCTACGAGGAGGGGGCAACCAGCCCCAGCATTTT. Residues: CASTLRGGGNQPQHF.

This chain links TRBV13 with TRBJ2-2, with 8 bases that match TRBD2. The CDR3 contains 14 residues. The V and J ends lost 10 bases and 4 bases, in that order; junction bases with no gene match: 8. The V gene's germline CDR1 is PRHDT and CDR2 FYEKMQ (reference sequence). The CDR3 DNA follows: TGTGCCACCCGGGAGGGGGTCAGCACCGGGGAGCTGTTTTTT. This translates into CATREGVSTGELFF. Full variable domain (outside the CDR3, taken from reference TRBV13 and TRBJ2-2): AAGVIQSPRHLIKEKRETATLKCYPIPRHDTVYWYQQGPGQDPQFLISFYEKMQSDKGSIPDRFSAQQFSDYHSELNMSSLELGDSALYFCATREGVSTGELFFGEGSRLTVL.

This clone was detected only a few times. V is TRBV10-3 and J is TRBJ2-3; tentative D call: TRBD1 (7 bases). This CDR3 region has 17 residues. Deletions cut 2 bases from V and 0 bases from J, with 15 bases between. The germline gives CDR1 ENHRY, CDR2 SYGVKD. The CDR3 sequence: CAISEPGDSGSTDTQYF. CDR3 sequence (DNA): TGTGCCATCAGTGAGCCAGGGGACAGCGGGAGCACAGATACGCAGTATTTT.

V and J are TRBV7-3 and TRBJ1-1, with a weak D call TRBD1 (6 bases). Germline V gives CDR1 SGHTA, CDR2 FQGTGA. The CDR3 consists of 13 residues. V shed 5 bases and J shed 1 base, with 8 bases lying between them. In DNA, the CDR3 is TGTGCCAGCAGCGGGACATCGAACACTGAAGCTTTCTTT. This sequence encodes CASSGTSNTEAFF.

The gene calls are TRBV2 and TRBJ2-1; the D is unclear. Looked up from germline, CDR1 is SNHLY and CDR2 is FYNNEI. The length of the CDR3 is 13 residues. V lost 4 bases and J 7 bases, leaving 11 bases between the germline ends. CDR3: CASSGPAANEQFF. The DNA for the CDR3 is TGTGCCAGCAGTGGACCGGCAGCGAATGAGCAGTTCTTC. The variable domain in full, completed from reference TRBV2 and TRBJ2-1, reads EPEVTQTPSHQVTQMGQEVILRCVPISNHLYFYWYRQILGQKVEFLVSFYNNEISEKSEIFDDQFSVERPDGSNFTLKIRSTKLEDSAMYFCASSGPAANEQFFGPGTRLTVL.

CDR3 region: CASSFSGWGGTEAFF. The CDR3, as DNA: TGTGCCAGCAGCTTTTCGGGGTGGGGGGGCACTGAAGCTTTCTTT. The chain employs TRBV13 and TRBJ1-1; the D gene is possibly TRBD1 (5 bases). This CDR3 contains 15 residues. The germline gives CDR1 PRHDT, CDR2 FYEKMQ (reference sequence). V lost 3 bases, J lost 4 bases, and 15 bases lay in between.

This clone was seen more than once but under ten times. The chain employs TRBV14 and TRBJ1-1, with no clear D. The CDR3 covers 13 residues. The ends were cut back, 4 bases at V and 4 bases at J, with 10 bases in the middle. Germline CDR1 is SGHDN and CDR2 is FVKESK. The CDR3 region has the DNA TGTGCCAGCAGCCTATTACATCGCACTGAAGCTTTCTTT. Protein sequence: CASSLLHRTEAFF.

The chain uses TRBV5-4 and TRBJ2-7, with 11 nucleotides matching TRBD1. There are 14 residues in the CDR3. Losses at the gene ends were 4 bases for V and 4 bases for J; bases not matched to a gene: 4. CDR1 and CDR2 from the germline V gene are SGHNT and YYREEE (reference sequence). CDR3 nucleotide sequence: TGTGCCAGCAGCCTTGGACAGGGGGCATACGAGCAGTACTTC. This gives the protein CASSLGQGAYEQYF.

The V and J genes are TRBV4-3 and TRBJ2-2; 8 nucleotides align to TRBD1. The germline gives CDR1 LGHNA, CDR2 YSLEER. V gave up 4 bases and J gave up 5 bases; unmatched junction bases: 9. The CDR3 covers 16 residues. The CDR3 DNA reads as TGCGCCAGCAGCCCGGCCCCAGGGGGCGGTACCGGGGAGCTGTTTTTT. Translated: CASSPAPGGGTGELFF.

The chain has TRBV27 and TRBJ2-1; D might be TRBD2 (5 bases). V was trimmed by 1 base and J by 0 bases, leaving 13 bases between them. CDR3 size: 17 residues. Germline V gives CDR1 MNHEY, CDR2 SMNVEV (reference sequence). The CDR3 spells CASSLYFGEISYNEQFF. The CDR3 DNA follows: TGTGCCAGCAGTTTATATTTCGGGGAGATCTCCTACAATGAGCAGTTCTTC.

The CDR3 here is CASRGGPGELFF. In nucleotides, the CDR3 is TGTGCCAGCAGAGGGGGTCCCGGGGAGCTGTTTTTT. This rearrangement joins TRBV6-5 to TRBJ2-2; perhaps TRBD1 as D (6 bases). This CDR3 comprises 12 residues. Looked up from germline, CDR1 is MNHEY and CDR2 is SVGAGI. V dropped 6 bases and J dropped 6 bases, with 8 bases sitting between them.

This clone appeared once. The chain links TRBV9 to TRBJ2-5; tentatively, D is TRBD1 (5 bases). From germline, CDR1 is SGDLS and CDR2 YYNGEE. The CDR3 sequence is 15 residues long. V was clipped by 0 bases and J by 2 bases, with 11 bases between them. Here the CDR3 reads CASSVGGSGQETQYF. The DNA of the CDR3 is TGTGCCAGCAGCGTAGGCGGTTCAGGGCAAGAGACCCAGTACTTC.

This clone has just one count. The gene calls are TRBV11-2 and TRBJ2-7, with 8 bases matching TRBD1. The CDR3 runs to 14 residues. The V gene's germline CDR1 is SGHAT and CDR2 FQNNGV. J lost 3 bases, V lost 3 bases, and 4 bases had no gene match. CDR3 nucleotide sequence: TGTGCCAGCAGCTTCGGACAGGGATTCTACGAGCAGTACTTC. Its translation is CASSFGQGFYEQYF.

The genes are TRBV7-8 and TRBJ2-7, with 11 bases lining up with TRBD1. CDR1 and CDR2 from the germline V gene are SGHVS and FQNEAQ. The CDR3 has 15 residues. After removal of 3 bases from V and 4 bases from J, the junction contained 5 bases not matched to a gene. In DNA form, the CDR3 reads TGTGCCAGCAGCTTGGGTGGGACAGGGGGATACGAGCAGTACGTC. This sequence encodes CASSLGGTGGYEQYV.